The rows below give T cell receptor beta chains drawn from one sample of a study of blood T cell repertoires in COVID-19. The assay was immunoSEQ multiplex PCR, and TCRdb's table has in-frame clones only and misses some. Of 100,000 to 150,000 clones listed, around 88% are singletons. Sequencing was performed on peripheral blood. The origin of the receptors is an elderly man with active or convalescent COVID-19. Both conserved end residues are part of each CDR3. Fields, in order: J gene, V gene, D gene, clone size, CDR3 DNA, CDR3 protein. The D gene is left open where the match is weak. Some rows have no size entry. The others give once, few or many, or a class for an expanded clone.

j_call: TRBJ2-1
v_call: TRBV7-2
d_call: NA
clone_size: few
cdr3_nt: TGTGCCAGCAGGTCCGGGTTGTACAATGAGCAGTTCTTC
cdr3_aa: CASRSGLYNEQFF

j_call: TRBJ2-5
v_call: TRBV24-1
d_call: TRBD1
clone_size: NA
cdr3_nt: TGTGCCACCAGTGAGGGCCCGCGGCAGGGGGCGAGAGGGAGGGAGACCCAGTACTTC
cdr3_aa: CATSEGPRQGARGRETQYF

j_call: TRBJ2-7
v_call: TRBV2
d_call: TRBD1
clone_size: NA
cdr3_nt: TGTGCCAGCAGAGACGGACAGGGGGCCTACGAGCAGTACTTC
cdr3_aa: CASRDGQGAYEQYF

j_call: TRBJ2-1
v_call: TRBV28
d_call: NA
clone_size: NA
cdr3_nt: TGTGCCAGCAGTGCCGGGCTGGGGGCGCAGTTCTTC
cdr3_aa: CASSAGLGAQFF

j_call: TRBJ2-7
v_call: TRBV27
d_call: NA
clone_size: once
cdr3_nt: TGTGCCAGCAGTCACAGGAGTGTGCAGTACTTC
cdr3_aa: CASSHRSVQYF

j_call: TRBJ2-7
v_call: TRBV7-2
d_call: TRBD1
clone_size: NA
cdr3_nt: TGTGCCAGCAGCCTCGGGACAGGGGGCATGTACGAGCAGTACTTC
cdr3_aa: CASSLGTGGMYEQYF

j_call: TRBJ2-1
v_call: TRBV7-2
d_call: TRBD2
clone_size: NA
cdr3_nt: TGTGCCAGCAGCCTACTAGCGGGGGAAGTCAATGAGCAGTTCTTC
cdr3_aa: CASSLLAGEVNEQFF

j_call: TRBJ1-4
v_call: TRBV6-5
d_call: NA
clone_size: NA
cdr3_nt: TGTGCCAGCAGTCCGAACGGAGGGGCTGGGGAAAAACTGTTTTTT
cdr3_aa: CASSPNGGAGEKLFF

j_call: TRBJ1-2
v_call: TRBV7-9
d_call: NA
clone_size: NA
cdr3_nt: TGTGCCAGCAGCTTCGGACAGCCCTCACCTGGCTACACCTTC
cdr3_aa: CASSFGQPSPGYTF

j_call: TRBJ2-4
v_call: TRBV18
d_call: TRBD2
clone_size: NA
cdr3_nt: TGTGCCAGCTCACCACCGGGACTAGCGGGGATTCTAGCCAAAAACATTCAGTACTTC
cdr3_aa: CASSPPGLAGILAKNIQYF

j_call: TRBJ2-5
v_call: TRBV5-6
d_call: TRBD1
clone_size: NA
cdr3_nt: TGTGCCAGCAGCGGGACAGGGGGGCGTGAGACCCAGTACTTC
cdr3_aa: CASSGTGGRETQYF

j_call: TRBJ2-3
v_call: TRBV9
d_call: TRBD2
clone_size: NA
cdr3_nt: TGTGCCAGCAGCCTCCGGACTAGCGGCAGCACAGATACGCAGTATTTT
cdr3_aa: CASSLRTSGSTDTQYF

j_call: TRBJ2-2
v_call: TRBV5-5
d_call: NA
clone_size: NA
cdr3_nt: TGTGCCAGCACCTCTTCTCCCCGCGCGAACACCGGGGAGCTGTTTTTT
cdr3_aa: CASTSSPRANTGELFF